One T cell receptor beta chain is described in this entry. Its antigen remains unknown. An approximately 180 ng quantity of DNA, roughly 30,000 T cell genomes, went into the sorted-subset replicate PCRs. Clones were sequenced by immunoSEQ multiplex PCR, and TCRdb holds only the in-frame ones, with some missing. The sample has 2 million to 2.5 million clones, just under 95% seen once; the top ten hold approximately 0.41%. This sample is drawn from a study of shared clonotypes between healthy human individuals. About the study: Plates per donor: three CD4 naive, three CD4 memory, two CD8 naive, one CD8 memory.

V was trimmed by 8 bases and J by 4 bases, leaving 12 bases between them. Germline V gene data show CDR1 as MNHNY and CDR2 as SVGAGI (reference sequence). This CDR3 has 12 residues. Study-wide results and limits: When compared with the clonotypes that were shared by all four sorted-subset donors, the non-shared clonotypes turned out to have lower generation probabilities.

The study enrolled healthy HIV-negative adults without recent acute infections or vaccinations as donors. The genes are TRBV6-6 and TRBJ2-7; a weak D match, TRBD1 (6 bases). Sequencing was carried out using naive CD4+ T cells from PBMCs. Subset of the sample: CD45RA+ positively selected. The TCR originated in a man aged 18 to 35 in good health. Some clones in this sample may be carry-over from other donors' samples. The CDR3 loop is CASRHRVYEQYF. In DNA, the CDR3 is TGTGCCAGCCGACACAGGGTTTACGAGCAGTACTTC.